These T cell receptor beta chains were read from a single sample in a study of cytomegalovirus exposure and HLA in healthy donors. Sequencing used immunoSEQ multiplex PCR; TCRdb keeps in-frame clones, though not all of them. The repertoire holds approximately 53,000 clones, with around 80% as singletons. Sequencing used PBMCs. Receptor source: a man aged 30-40 years in good health and CMV-seropositive. CDR3s include the opening cysteine and the closing phenylalanine or tryptophan. A D gene is named only where the DNA matches it firmly. Size is omitted from some rows. Given values are once, few, many or a class for expanded clones.

clone size	V gene	J gene	D gene	CDR3 DNA	CDR3 protein
NA	TRBV5-1	TRBJ2-2	NA	TGCGCCAGCAGCTTATGGGGCCCGAACACCGGGGAGCTGTTTTTT	CASSLWGPNTGELFF
NA	TRBV2	TRBJ1-5	TRBD1	TGTGCCAGCAGTGAAACCAGGGGGGACCATCAGCCCCAGCATTTT	CASSETRGDHQPQHF
NA	TRBV6-5	TRBJ1-1	TRBD1	TGTGCCAGCAGACCTCCCGGGGCAAAGGGGGCGGGAGCTTTCTTT	CASRPPGAKGAGAFF
once	TRBV6-1	TRBJ1-1	NA	TGTGCCAGCAGTGAACCGGGAAGGGCGACAAACACTGAAGCTTTCTTT	CASSEPGRATNTEAFF
NA	TRBV12-2	TRBJ2-7	NA	TGTGCAAGTCGCCCTGACGGCCCGACTTACTTC	CASRPDGPTYF
NA	TRBV6-4	TRBJ2-3	NA	TGTGCCAGCAGTGACCACAGGGACACAGATACGCAGTATTTT	CASSDHRDTDTQYF
few	TRBV28	TRBJ1-1	TRBD1	TGTGCCAGCAGACTGGAGGACAGGTTGGGCACTGAAGCTTTCTTT	CASRLEDRLGTEAFF
NA	TRBV30	TRBJ2-3	TRBD2	TGTGCCTGGGATATACTAGCGGGGGCTTGGGTGCAGTATTTT	CAWDILAGAWVQYF
NA	TRBV7-2	TRBJ1-1	NA	TGTGCCAGCAGCTTAGGGTACCCGGCTGAAGCTTTCTTT	CASSLGYPAEAFF
NA	TRBV9	TRBJ1-2	TRBD1	TGTGCCAGCAGGCCTATGGGACAGGGGAACGGCTACACCTTC	CASRPMGQGNGYTF
NA	TRBV6-5	TRBJ1-2	NA	TGTGCCAGCAGGACAACGAACTATGGCTACACCTTC	CASRTTNYGYTF
few	TRBV6-4	TRBJ2-3	NA	TGTGCCAGCAGTGCAGGGCAAGATACGCAGTATTTT	CASSAGQDTQYF
NA	TRBV7-6	TRBJ2-5	NA	TGTGCCAGCATGGGGGCCTTGCAAGAGACCCAGTACTTC	CASMGALQETQYF
few	TRBV30	TRBJ1-2	NA	TGTGCCCTACAGGGTTATAATTCGGGCTACACCTTC	CALQGYNSGYTF
once	TRBV6-1	TRBJ1-2	NA	TGTGCCAGCAGTGACCCATTGGCGGGTGGCTACACCTTC	CASSDPLAGGYTF
NA	TRBV19	TRBJ2-3	NA	TGTGCAGTTACGGGCAGGGGTCGCACAGATACGCAGTATTTT	CAVTGRGRTDTQYF
NA	TRBV19	TRBJ2-4	NA	TGTGCCAGTAGTATACGGGGAAACATTCAGTACTTC	CASSIRGNIQYF